These 19 T cell receptor beta chains were sequenced from one sample in a study of early T cells in non-severe SARS-CoV-2 infection. TCRdb re-derived calls from the 5' RACE reads in MiXCR, one entry per CDR3 protein. The sample carries around 77,000 distinct CDR3 sequences, over 9% recorded once. Here the sequenced sample was whole blood, taken at baseline. These receptors all come from an adult who was a healthcare worker with PCR-confirmed SARS-CoV-2 infection or an uninfected control (not recorded which).

In this sample, this clonotype turned up a few times. The chain couples TRBV7-2 to TRBJ1-1; no clear D gene. CDR1 is SGHTA, CDR2 FQGNSA, per germline. The length of the CDR3 is 15 residues. Trimming pared 2 bases from V and 1 base from J, leaving 11 bases between. CDR3 sequence (DNA): TGTGCCAGCAGCTTATTATGGGGTGCGAACACTGAAGCTTTCTTT. This codes for CASSLLWGANTEAFF.

The chain is built from TRBV5-1 and TRBJ2-7, with D tentatively TRBD2 (6 bases). Germline V CDR1 and CDR2: SGHRS, YFSETQ. This CDR3 has 16 residues. V was pared by 3 bases and J by 7 bases, with 23 bases between. The CDR3 DNA reads as TGCGCCAGCAGCTGGGGCATTCGGGACCGGGGAGGAGAGCAGTACTTC. It specifies CASSWGIRDRGGEQYF.

The rearrangement joins TRBV7-9 to TRBJ2-7; the D gene is possibly TRBD2 (6 bases). The germline V and J ends were trimmed by 4 bases and 0 bases, with 13 bases remaining between them. The CDR3 has 15 amino acids. In germline, CDR1 is SEHNR, CDR2 FQNEAQ (reference sequence). The CDR3 sequence is CASSSGVVSSYEQYF. The CDR3 region has the DNA TGTGCCAGCAGCTCGGGGGTAGTCTCCTCCTACGAGCAGTACTTC.

This clonotype showed up many times. This chain joins TRBV18 and TRBJ2-2; D ambiguous. Trimming removed 3 bases from V and 6 bases from J, with 14 bases in between. Germline V gene sequence: CDR1 KGHSH, CDR2 LQKENI. CDR3 length: 15 amino acids. CDR3 sequence: CASSPRQIGPGELFF. CDR3 bases: TGTGCCAGCTCACCGCGGCAAATTGGACCCGGGGAGCTGTTTTTT.

This clonotype was recorded at least ten times. The chain is built from TRBV7-8 and TRBJ1-5, with D unresolved. Looked up from germline, CDR1 is SGHVS and CDR2 is FQNEAQ. The V and J ends lost 2 bases and 4 bases respectively, with 9 bases between them. This CDR3 is 14 amino acids long. CDR3 amino acids: CASSLIEGNQPQHF. CDR3 DNA: TGTGCCAGCAGCTTAATCGAGGGAAATCAGCCCCAGCATTTT. The full variable domain, with the rest looked up from reference TRBV7-8 and TRBJ1-5, is GAGVSQSPRYKVAKRGQDVALRCDPISGHVSLFWYQQALGQGPEFLTYFQNEAQLDKSGLPSDRFFAERPEGSVSTLKIQRTQQEDSAVYLCASSLIEGNQPQHFGDGTRLSIL.

The rearrangement uses TRBV3-1 and TRBJ1-1, with D unresolved. Looked up from germline, CDR1 is LGHDT and CDR2 is YNNKEL (reference sequence). Between the trimmed V and J ends, which lost 4 bases and 1 base, there was a span of 7 bases. The CDR3 is 13 amino acids. The CDR3 here is CASSRGENTEAFF. CDR3 bases: TGTGCCAGCAGCCGAGGTGAGAACACTGAAGCTTTCTTT.

The sample holds a few counts of this clonotype. The chain uses TRBV5-5 and TRBJ2-7, with D possibly TRBD1 on 6 matching bases. Germline V gene data show CDR1 as SGHKS and CDR2 as YYEKEE (reference sequence). The CDR3 runs to 15 residues. Trimming removed 1 base from V and 0 bases from J, with 11 bases in between. CDR3 residues: CASSLTGQSSYEQYF. DNA of the CDR3: TGTGCCAGCAGCTTGACCGGACAGAGCTCCTACGAGCAGTACTTC.

This clonotype was seen many times. The genes are TRBV6-6 and TRBJ1-4; D uncertain. The germline CDR1 and CDR2 sequences are MNHNY and SVGAGI (reference sequence). The CDR3 spans 10 residues. The V gene lost 5 bases and the J gene lost 5 bases, with 0 bases spanning the gap. The CDR3 loop reads CASSNEKLFF. DNA for the CDR3: TGTGCCAGCAGTAATGAAAAACTGTTTTTT.

The chain is built from TRBV6-5 and TRBJ2-3; TRBD2 matches 12 bases. V dropped 4 bases and J dropped 6; count of bases not matched to a gene: 8. Per germline, CDR1 MNHEY and CDR2 SVGAGI. This CDR3 comprises 16 residues. For the CDR3, the DNA is TGTGCCAGCAGTTTGGGCCTAGCGGGGGGGCAGGATACGCAGTATTTT. It specifies CASSLGLAGGQDTQYF.

The table lists this clonotype with a count of one. V is TRBV5-8 and J is TRBJ1-5, with 10 bases matching TRBD1. Germline CDR1 is SGHTS and CDR2 is YDEGEE. The CDR3 runs 17 residues. The trim removed 4 bases at V and 4 bases at J, leaving 11 bases unmatched. This CDR3 is CASSPGQGMNLNQPQHF. The CDR3, as DNA: TGTGCCAGCAGCCCGGGACAGGGGATGAACTTAAATCAGCCCCAGCATTTT.

This clonotype showed up just a few times. The chain joins TRBV24-1 to TRBJ2-3; the D is unclear. V shed 3 bases and J shed 7 bases, with 13 bases lying between them. The CDR3 length is 14 residues. From germline, CDR1 is KGHDR and CDR2 SFDVKD. The DNA for the CDR3 is TGTGCCACCAGTGATGCGGAAAGTGGTAATACGCAGTATTTT. Amino acid sequence: CATSDAESGNTQYF.

A few counts support this clonotype. The CDR3 reads CAISEGTGISQPQHF. The CDR3 nucleotides read TGTGCCATCAGTGAGGGGACAGGAATAAGTCAGCCCCAGCATTTT. V usage is TRBV10-3 and J usage is TRBJ1-5; 8 bases are a match to TRBD1. The CDR3 contains 15 residues. Trimming at V came to 2 bases and at J to 6 bases, leaving 6 bases not matched to a gene. Germline assignment: CDR1 ENHRY and CDR2 SYGVKD.

This clonotype appeared many times. The J gene is TRBJ2-4, the V gene TRBV7-2; 9 positions match TRBD1. The CDR3 covers 19 residues. Germline V gives CDR1 SGHTA, CDR2 FQGNSA. The V and J ends lost 5 bases and 0 bases, in that order; junction bases with no gene match: 14. The CDR3 nucleotides are TGTGCCAGCAGCCCCAGTCCCGGGACAGGGTTCGTAGCCAAAAACATTCAGTACTTC. Translating gives CASSPSPGTGFVAKNIQYF.

The gene calls are TRBV2 and TRBJ2-2; TRBD1 aligns across 7 bases. The germline CDR1 and CDR2 sequences are SNHLY and FYNNEI. Trimming removed 8 bases from V and 5 bases from J; junction bases left unmatched: 14. This CDR3 contains 16 residues. The CDR3 spells CASQPNRQGLTGELFF. The CDR3 DNA follows: TGTGCCAGCCAGCCGAATAGACAGGGTTTAACCGGGGAGCTGTTTTTT.

In its sample, this clonotype was seen many times. V gene TRBV6-1 combines with J gene TRBJ1-4; unclear D gene. The CDR3 loop spans 14 amino acids. Trimming shortened V by 3 bases and J by 4 bases, and 9 bases separated the two germline ends. In germline, CDR1 is MNHNS, CDR2 SASEGT. CDR3 nucleotide sequence: TGTGCCAGCAGTGATACGGGGTATAATGAAAAACTGTTTTTT. Residues: CASSDTGYNEKLFF.

This clonotype appeared many times. This chain uses TRBV11-2 with TRBJ2-4; perhaps TRBD2 as D (7 bases). Germline CDR1 reads SGHAT; CDR2 reads FQNNGV. This CDR3 comprises 19 residues. Trimming cost V 0 bases and J 2 bases, with 20 bases left between them. The CDR3 DNA reads as TGTGCCAGCAGCTTAGATGCTTTCTCAGGGGACTATCCCAAAAACATTCAGTACTTC. It specifies CASSLDAFSGDYPKNIQYF.

The chain carries TRBV5-6 and TRBJ2-1, with D possibly matching TRBD2 (6 bases). V lost 0 bases and J 7 bases, leaving 17 bases between the germline ends. CDR1 is SGHDT and CDR2 is YYEEEE in the germline V gene. This CDR3 contains 16 residues. The CDR3 is CASSLAPRGVWNEQFF. The DNA of the CDR3 is TGTGCCAGCAGCTTGGCCCCGCGGGGAGTTTGGAATGAGCAGTTCTTC.

The chain carries TRBV5-4 and TRBJ2-2; D is undetermined. The ends were cut back, 4 bases at V and 1 base at J, with 8 bases in the middle. This CDR3 has 14 amino acids. The V gene's germline CDR1 is SGHNT and CDR2 YYREEE (reference sequence). This chain's CDR3 is CASSPWGNTGELFF. The CDR3 DNA sequence: TGTGCCAGCAGCCCCTGGGGGAACACCGGGGAGCTGTTTTTT.

This clonotype was detected only a few times. The J gene is TRBJ1-2, the V gene TRBV30; tentative D call: TRBD1 (5 bases). Trimming pared 3 bases from V and 7 bases from J, leaving 15 bases between. The germline gives CDR1 GTSNPN, CDR2 SVGIG (reference sequence). The CDR3 sequence is 13 residues long. The chain's CDR3 is CAWRDSRASGYTF. The CDR3 nucleotides are TGTGCCTGGAGAGATAGCAGGGCGAGTGGCTACACCTTC.